Listed below are T cell receptor beta chains from one sample, sequenced in a study of blood T cell repertoires in COVID-19. TCRdb's copy holds only in-frame clones and misses some; the assay was immunoSEQ multiplex PCR. The sample contains some 240,000 clones, 84% of which appear only once. Material for sequencing was peripheral blood. Source of these receptors: a woman between 40 and 55 years old who had recovered from COVID-19. Each CDR3 is given with its conserved first and last residue. A D gene is named only where the DNA matches it firmly. For some rows the clone size is stated as once, few or many, or as a class when expanded; others skip it.

J	V	D	size	CDR3	DNA
TRBJ2-2	TRBV10-2	TRBD1	once	CASQSRDRGTGELFF	TGCGCCAGTCAATCCCGGGACAGGGGAACCGGGGAGCTGTTTTTT
TRBJ1-1	TRBV2	TRBD1	NA	CASSTGGGLGNTEAFF	TGTGCCAGCAGCACAGGGGGCGGACTAGGTAACACTGAAGCTTTCTTT
TRBJ2-5	TRBV5-8	NA	many	CASSFASEGQETQYF	TGTGCCAGCAGCTTTGCTAGCGAGGGCCAAGAGACCCAGTACTTC
TRBJ1-5	TRBV19	TRBD1	NA	CASSIQGASNQPQHF	TGTGCCAGTAGTATCCAGGGGGCTAGCAATCAGCCCCAGCATTTT
TRBJ1-1	TRBV11-3	NA	NA	CASRNHGGNTEAFF	TGTGCCAGCAGAAACCACGGGGGGAACACTGAAGCTTTCTTT
TRBJ2-2	TRBV19	TRBD1	once	CASSVAGGPGELFF	TGTGCCAGTAGTGTCGCAGGGGGCCCCGGGGAGCTGTTTTTT
TRBJ2-1	TRBV7-6	NA	NA	CASSLGSGRTKYNEQFF	TGTGCCAGCAGCTTAGGTAGCGGAAGGACAAAATACAATGAGCAGTTCTTC
TRBJ1-1	TRBV9	TRBD1	NA	CASSGYRGQGSAEAFF	TGTGCCAGCAGCGGTTACAGGGGGCAAGGCTCTGCTGAAGCTTTCTTT
TRBJ1-1	TRBV2	NA	NA	CASEQSLGGGTEAFF	TGTGCCAGCGAACAATCCCTGGGGGGGGGCACTGAAGCTTTCTTT
TRBJ2-1	TRBV5-6	NA	NA	CASSPAGGEQFF	TGTGCCAGCAGCCCCGCTGGGGGGGAGCAGTTCTTC
TRBJ1-2	TRBV6-2/TRBV6-3	TRBD1	NA	CASSRAGTGDGYTF	TGTGCCAGCAGCCGGGCCGGGACAGGGGACGGCTACACCTTC
TRBJ2-1	TRBV6-5	NA	NA	CATKKTVNSYNEQFF	TGTGCCACTAAAAAGACAGTAAACTCCTACAATGAGCAGTTCTTC
TRBJ2-1	TRBV19	NA	once	CASSIEGRNYNEQFF	TGTGCCAGTAGTATTGAGGGGAGGAACTACAATGAGCAGTTCTTC
TRBJ1-4	TRBV18	NA	NA	CASSPRQSSEKLFF	TGTGCCAGCTCACCAAGACAGAGCAGTGAAAAACTGTTTTTT
TRBJ2-2	TRBV9	NA	NA	CASSVVQNTGELFF	TGTGCCAGCAGCGTAGTTCAAAACACCGGGGAGCTGTTTTTT
TRBJ1-2	TRBV28	NA	NA	CASSLRPGKIYGYTF	TGTGCCAGCAGTTTACGACCGGGGAAGATCTATGGCTACACCTTC
TRBJ2-1	TRBV9	TRBD1	few	CASSVQTGVYNEQFF	TGTGCCAGCAGCGTTCAGACAGGGGTCTACAATGAGCAGTTCTTC
TRBJ2-7	TRBV6-2/TRBV6-3	TRBD2	few	CASSSLLAGEQYF	TGTGCCAGCAGTAGCCTTCTAGCGGGGGAGCAGTACTTC
TRBJ1-1	TRBV18	NA	NA	CASSPEVSGTGDTEAFF	TGTGCCAGCTCACCGGAAGTCTCGGGGACTGGGGACACTGAAGCTTTCTTT
TRBJ1-1	TRBV6-5	TRBD1	once	CASSYSTGSGTEAFF	TGTGCCAGCAGTTACTCGACAGGGTCGGGCACTGAAGCTTTCTTT
TRBJ1-1	TRBV7-9	NA	NA	CASSSWDTNTEAFF	TGTGCCAGCAGCTCATGGGACACGAACACTGAAGCTTTCTTT
TRBJ1-4	TRBV7-2	TRBD1	NA	CASSFTGGGEKLFF	TGTGCCAGCAGCTTCACAGGGGGAGGAGAAAAACTGTTTTTT
TRBJ1-3	TRBV7-2	NA	NA	CASSSTGSSGNTIYF	TGTGCCAGCAGCTCTACAGGAAGCTCTGGAAACACCATATATTTT
TRBJ2-3	TRBV9	NA	NA	CASSVFSEGGTDTQYF	TGTGCCAGCAGCGTTTTCAGTGAGGGGGGCACAGATACGCAGTATTTT
TRBJ1-4	TRBV20-1	NA	NA	CSASLNEKLFF	TGCAGTGCTAGCCTTAATGAAAAACTGTTTTTT
TRBJ1-2	TRBV27	NA	NA	CASRLQGFEGYGYTF	TGTGCCAGCAGGCTACAGGGATTTGAAGGTTATGGCTACACCTTC
TRBJ1-2	TRBV3-1/TRBV3-2	NA	NA	CASSQGGGVYTF	TGTGCCAGCAGCCAAGGAGGGGGGGTCTACACCTTC
TRBJ2-1	TRBV5-1	NA	NA	CASRNALISSYNEQFF	TGCGCCAGCAGGAATGCGTTAATTAGCTCCTACAATGAGCAGTTCTTC
TRBJ2-5	TRBV5-1	NA	NA	CASSLSGGIGETQYF	TGCGCCAGCAGCTTGAGTGGCGGAATCGGGGAGACCCAGTACTTC
TRBJ2-7	TRBV11-3	NA	NA	CASSLYEGSEQYF	TGTGCCAGCAGCTTATATGAGGGAAGCGAGCAGTACTTC
TRBJ1-1	TRBV18	NA	NA	CASSPPSVAGAEAFF	TGTGCCAGCTCACCACCGTCGGTCGCGGGTGCTGAAGCTTTCTTT
TRBJ2-5	TRBV27	TRBD1	NA	CASSFQGAETQYF	TGTGCCAGCAGTTTTCAGGGGGCGGAGACCCAGTACTTC
TRBJ2-5	TRBV11-2	TRBD2	NA	CASSLSSGGPFLKTQYF	TGTGCCAGCAGCTTAAGTTCGGGGGGGCCGTTTTTGAAGACCCAGTACTTC
TRBJ2-5	TRBV9	TRBD2	once	CASSVTPGLAGGRETQYF	TGTGCCAGCAGCGTAACCCCAGGACTAGCGGGGGGGCGAGAGACCCAGTACTTC
TRBJ1-6	TRBV2	NA	NA	CASSRTGENSPLHF	TGTGCCAGCAGTCGGACGGGAGAGAATTCACCCCTCCACTTT
TRBJ1-1	TRBV6-2/TRBV6-3	TRBD1	NA	CASSLSRGQSTEAFF	TGTGCCAGCAGCCTATCCAGGGGGCAAAGCACTGAAGCTTTCTTT
TRBJ1-1	TRBV28	NA	NA	CASSLGAATEAFF	TGTGCCAGCAGTTTAGGGGCGGCCACTGAAGCTTTCTTT
TRBJ2-3	TRBV5-1	NA	NA	CASSLNGYPTDTQYF	TGCGCCAGCAGCTTGAACGGTTATCCCACAGATACGCAGTATTTT
TRBJ2-5	TRBV3-1/TRBV3-2	TRBD2	NA	CASSPVGTKGETQYF	TGTGCCAGCAGCCCGGTCGGGACTAAGGGAGAGACCCAGTACTTC
TRBJ1-2	TRBV19	TRBD1	NA	CASKMYRGYDGYTF	TGTGCCAGCAAAATGTACAGGGGATATGATGGCTACACCTTC
TRBJ2-3	TRBV5-6	TRBD2	NA	CASSSTSGGGTDTQYF	TGTGCCAGCAGCTCCACTAGCGGCGGGGGCACAGATACGCAGTATTTT
TRBJ1-1	TRBV30	NA	NA	CAWSVGVDTEAFF	TGTGCCTGGAGTGTTGGAGTTGACACTGAAGCTTTCTTT
TRBJ1-2	TRBV3-1/TRBV3-2	TRBD1	NA	CASSAGTGGGYTF	TGTGCCAGCAGCGCCGGGACAGGGGGCGGCTACACCTTC
TRBJ2-2	TRBV4-2	TRBD2	NA	CASSLSYKASGVLGELFF	TGTGCCAGCAGCCTCTCTTATAAGGCTAGCGGGGTTTTAGGGGAGCTGTTTTTT
TRBJ2-3	TRBV5-6	TRBD2	NA	CASSASSGGSDTQYF	TGTGCCAGCAGCGCGTCTAGCGGGGGGTCAGATACGCAGTATTTT
TRBJ2-3	TRBV6-6	NA	NA	CASYIRGGITDTQYF	TGTGCCAGCTACATAAGGGGGGGGATCACTGATACGCAGTATTTT
TRBJ1-5	TRBV24-1	NA	NA	CATSDSGSNQPQHF	TGTGCCACCAGTGACTCGGGGAGCAATCAGCCCCAGCATTTT
TRBJ1-6	TRBV10-3	NA	NA	CAISELGQGNNSPLHF	TGTGCCATCAGTGAGTTAGGGCAGGGAAATAATTCACCCCTCCACTTT
TRBJ2-2	TRBV7-3	TRBD2	NA	CASSLISGERSGELFF	TGTGCCAGCAGCTTAATTAGCGGGGAAAGATCCGGGGAGCTGTTTTTT
TRBJ2-7	TRBV20-1	NA	NA	CSARSGYEQYF	TGCAGTGCTAGATCGGGCTACGAGCAGTACTTC
TRBJ1-5	TRBV30	NA	NA	CAWNLEGENSNQPQHF	TGTGCCTGGAACCTCGAGGGGGAAAATAGCAATCAGCCCCAGCATTTT
TRBJ2-5	TRBV6-5	NA	NA	CASSYGTLYQETQYF	TGTGCCAGCAGTTACGGGACACTATACCAAGAGACCCAGTACTTC